What follows are 13 T cell receptor beta chains derived from one specimen sequenced in a study of blood T cell repertoires in COVID-19. Profiling relied on immunoSEQ multiplex PCR, and the TCRdb table lists in-frame clones only, not all of them. The table includes around 250,000 clones, around 86% detected once. The sample consisted of PBMCs or T cells enriched from blood (not recorded which). All receptors derive from a man between 18 and 29 years old who had recovered from COVID-19.

J is TRBJ2-7 and V is TRBV7-9, with TRBD2 matching over 7 bases. The ends lost 5 bases at V and 3 bases at J; junction bases unmatched: 4. Germline V gives CDR1 SEHNR, CDR2 FQNEAQ (reference sequence). This CDR3 region has 13 residues. The CDR3 region is CASSVGRIYEQYF. CDR3 nucleotide sequence: TGTGCCAGCAGCGTCGGGAGGATCTACGAGCAGTACTTC.

CDR3 loop: CASSLVVWLLSYNEQFF. In nucleotides, the CDR3 is TGTGCCAGCAGCTTAGTCGTATGGCTCCTCTCCTACAATGAGCAGTTCTTC. This rearrangement joins TRBV7-4 to TRBJ2-1; no clear D. The CDR3 is 17 amino acids. Germline CDR1 SGHVT, CDR2 SQSDAQ. The V end lost 1 base, the J end lost 0 bases, and 13 bases lay between the germline ends.

This clone was detected only once. The rearrangement uses TRBV2 and TRBJ2-2; weak D call: TRBD2 (6 bases). The germline gives CDR1 SNHLY, CDR2 FYNNEI. V lost 9 bases, J lost 1 base, and 12 bases lay in between. The CDR3 is 14 residues long. This CDR3 is CARRTGRNTGELFF. In DNA, the CDR3 is TGTGCCAGACGAACCGGGAGGAACACCGGGGAGCTGTTTTTT.

This clone was seen only a few times. The CDR3 region is CASSPGASGVQPQHF. Here the CDR3 DNA reads TGTGCCAGCAGCCCAGGGGCTAGCGGGGTCCAGCCCCAGCATTTT. The chain carries TRBV3-1 (or the pseudogene TRBV3-2) and TRBJ1-5, with D possibly being TRBD1 (6 bases). V was shortened by 4 bases and J by 7 bases, with 17 bases between the two germline ends. The germline V gene has CDR1 LGHDT and CDR2 YNNKEL (reference sequence). The CDR3 extends over 15 amino acids.

The V call is TRBV3-1 (or the pseudogene TRBV3-2), the J call TRBJ2-1, with TRBD2 identical over 14 bases. Per germline, CDR1 LGHDT and CDR2 YNNKEL (reference sequence). Trimming at V came to 8 bases and at J to 7 bases, leaving 4 bases not matched to a gene. The CDR3 spans 14 residues. The DNA for the CDR3 is TGTGCCAGCGGGACTAGCGGGAGTTGGAATGAGCAGTTCTTC. Translated: CASGTSGSWNEQFF.

This chain uses TRBV15 with TRBJ1-6; TRBD1 might be the D (5 bases). CDR1 LNHNV and CDR2 YYDKDF come from the germline V gene (reference sequence). The CDR3 extends over 13 amino acids. Trimming removed 3 bases from V and 15 bases from J, with 15 bases in between. The CDR3 loop is CATSSRSDNGLHF. The CDR3 DNA follows: TGTGCCACCAGCAGTCGTTCGGACAACGGCCTCCACTTT.

V and J are TRBV9 and TRBJ2-3, with unresolved D. The CDR3 loop spans 16 amino acids. Trimming stripped 0 bases from V and 1 base from J, with 12 bases between. The germline gives CDR1 SGDLS, CDR2 YYNGEE. CDR3 in DNA: TGTGCCAGCAGCGTAGCAGGCCCTGGTGGCACAGATACGCAGTATTTT. It codes for CASSVAGPGGTDTQYF.

The chain recombines TRBV5-5 with TRBJ1-5; a weak D match, TRBD1 (6 bases). Germline V gene sequence: CDR1 SGHKS, CDR2 YYEKEE (reference sequence). V was clipped by 0 bases and J by 7 bases, with 14 bases between them. There are 15 residues in the CDR3. The CDR3 is CASSLAGGLGQPQHF. The DNA of the CDR3 is TGTGCCAGCAGCTTGGCGGGGGGGCTGGGGCAGCCCCAGCATTTT.

This chain joins TRBV5-1 and TRBJ2-1; 10 bases align to TRBD2. The V gene's germline CDR1 is SGHRS and CDR2 YFSETQ. The CDR3 length is 16 residues. V was clipped by 1 base and J by 6 bases; unmatched bases: 7. CDR3 in amino acids: CASSLTSGISGNEQFF. The CDR3 DNA is TGCGCCAGCAGCTTGACTAGCGGGATTTCTGGCAATGAGCAGTTCTTC. Full variable domain (remainder filled in from reference TRBV5-1 and TRBJ2-1): KAGVTQTPRYLIKTRGQQVTLSCSPISGHRSVSWYQQTPGQGLQFLFEYFSETQRNKGNFPGRFSGRQFSNSRSEMNVSTLELGDSALYLCASSLTSGISGNEQFFGPGTRLTVL.

This clone was recorded at least ten times. Other DNA sequences in the same sample also yield this CDR3. This chain uses TRBV11-3 with TRBJ1-5; the D gene is possibly TRBD1 (6 bases). The V end lost 1 base, the J end lost 6 bases, and 7 bases lay between the germline ends. The CDR3 contains 13 residues. Germline V lookup: CDR1 SGHNT, CDR2 YENEEA. CDR3 bases: TGTGCCAGCAGCTTAGGAGGGGGTCAGCCCCAGCATTTT. It translates to CASSLGGGQPQHF.

This clone was seen a few times. The J gene is TRBJ1-6, the V gene TRBV6-1, with a tentative D call TRBD1 (6 bases). The CDR3 has 15 amino acids. The V end was cut by 2 bases, the J end by 10 bases, with 15 bases between. Germline assignment: CDR1 MNHNS and CDR2 SASEGT. The chain's CDR3 is CASSERQAYRSPLHF. CDR3 sequence (DNA): TGTGCCAGCAGTGAAAGACAGGCCTATAGGTCACCCCTCCACTTT.

The chain couples TRBV18 to TRBJ2-5, with a weak D call TRBD2 (7 bases). From germline, CDR1 is KGHSH and CDR2 LQKENI. This CDR3 spans 14 amino acids. The V end was cut by 1 base, the J end by 2 bases, with 8 bases between. The CDR3 protein is CASSPQGGQETQYF. The CDR3, as DNA: TGTGCCAGCTCACCACAGGGGGGGCAAGAGACCCAGTACTTC.

This sequence joins TRBV7-9 and TRBJ1-2, with 11 bases fitting TRBD1. The germline V gene has CDR1 SEHNR and CDR2 FQNEAQ (reference sequence). CDR3 size: 14 residues. Trimming took 5 bases from V and 8 from J; bases not matched to a gene: 7. CDR3 DNA sequence: TGTGCCAGCAGCGTCGGACAGGGGGCAAGGGGCTACACCTTC. This gives the protein CASSVGQGARGYTF.